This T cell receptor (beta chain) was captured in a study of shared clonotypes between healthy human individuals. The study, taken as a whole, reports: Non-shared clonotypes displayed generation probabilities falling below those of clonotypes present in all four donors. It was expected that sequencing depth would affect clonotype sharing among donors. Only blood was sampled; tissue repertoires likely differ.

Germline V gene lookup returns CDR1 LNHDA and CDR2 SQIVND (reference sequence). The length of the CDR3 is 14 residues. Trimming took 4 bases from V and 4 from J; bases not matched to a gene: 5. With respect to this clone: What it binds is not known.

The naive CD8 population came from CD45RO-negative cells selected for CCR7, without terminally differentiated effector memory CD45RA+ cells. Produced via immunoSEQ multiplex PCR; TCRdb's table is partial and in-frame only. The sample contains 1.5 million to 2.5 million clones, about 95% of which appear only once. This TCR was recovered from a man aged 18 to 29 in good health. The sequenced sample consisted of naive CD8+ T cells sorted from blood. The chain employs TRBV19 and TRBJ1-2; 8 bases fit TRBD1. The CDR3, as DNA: TGTGCCAGTAGTACCGGACAGGGTTTCTATGGCTACACCTTC. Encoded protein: CASSTGQGFYGYTF.